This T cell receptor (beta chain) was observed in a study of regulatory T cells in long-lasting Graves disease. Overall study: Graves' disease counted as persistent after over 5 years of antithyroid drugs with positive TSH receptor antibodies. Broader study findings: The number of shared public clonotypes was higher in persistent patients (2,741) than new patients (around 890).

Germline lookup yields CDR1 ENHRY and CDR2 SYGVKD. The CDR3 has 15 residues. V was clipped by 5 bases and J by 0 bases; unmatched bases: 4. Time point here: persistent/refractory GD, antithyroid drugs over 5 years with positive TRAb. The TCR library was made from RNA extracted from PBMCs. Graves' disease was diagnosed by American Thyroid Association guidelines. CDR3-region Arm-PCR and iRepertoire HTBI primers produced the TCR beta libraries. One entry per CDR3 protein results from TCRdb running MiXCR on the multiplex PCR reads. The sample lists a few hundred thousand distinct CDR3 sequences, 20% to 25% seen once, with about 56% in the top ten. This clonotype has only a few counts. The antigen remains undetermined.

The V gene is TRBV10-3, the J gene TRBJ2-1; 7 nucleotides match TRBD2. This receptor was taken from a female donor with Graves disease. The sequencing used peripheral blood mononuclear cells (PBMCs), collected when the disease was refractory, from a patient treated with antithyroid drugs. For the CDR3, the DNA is TGTGCCATCAGTAACGGGGGGAGCTCCTACAATGAGCAGTTCTTC. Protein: CAISNGGSSYNEQFF.